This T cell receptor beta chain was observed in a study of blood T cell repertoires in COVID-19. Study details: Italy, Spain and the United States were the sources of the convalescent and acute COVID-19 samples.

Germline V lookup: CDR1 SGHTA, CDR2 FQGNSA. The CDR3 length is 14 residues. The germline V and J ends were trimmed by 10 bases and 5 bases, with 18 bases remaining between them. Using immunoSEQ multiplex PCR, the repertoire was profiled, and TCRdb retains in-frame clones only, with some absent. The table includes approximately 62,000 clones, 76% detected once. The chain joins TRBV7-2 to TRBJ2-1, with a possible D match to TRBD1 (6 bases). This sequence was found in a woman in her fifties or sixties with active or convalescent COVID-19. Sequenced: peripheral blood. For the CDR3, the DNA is TGTGCCACCCACCTTATGAGGACAGACAATGAGCAGTTCTTC. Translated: CATHLMRTDNEQFF.